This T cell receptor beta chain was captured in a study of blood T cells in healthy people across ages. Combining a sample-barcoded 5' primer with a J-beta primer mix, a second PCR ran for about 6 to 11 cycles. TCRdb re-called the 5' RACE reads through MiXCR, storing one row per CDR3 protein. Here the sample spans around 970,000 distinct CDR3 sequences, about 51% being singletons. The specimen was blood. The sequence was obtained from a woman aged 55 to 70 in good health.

CDR3 nucleotide sequence: TGTGCCAGCAGTTACTGGCGACAGGGGGCCGGGGAGCTGTTTTTT. Translating gives CASSYWRQGAGELFF. The genes are TRBV6-5 and TRBJ2-2; 9 bases align to TRBD1. The germline CDR1 and CDR2 sequences are MNHEY and SVGAGI. V gave up 1 base and J gave up 6 bases; unmatched junction bases: 3. The CDR3 is made up of 15 amino acids.